The rows below give T cell receptor beta chains drawn from one sample of a study of technical replicates of blood from several donors. Assay used: immunoSEQ multiplex PCR; TCRdb lists only in-frame clones, some missing. The sample yields approximately 65,000 clones, roughly 86% seen once. Sequenced input: PBMCs. The receptors originated from a human donor in good health. Some clones in this sample may be carry-over from other donors' samples. The CDR3 runs from the conserved cysteine through the conserved F or W. D genes are given only for firm matches. Expanded clones are given a class, and other clones once, few, many or no size at all.

d_call j_call v_call clone_size cdr3_aa cdr3_nt
. TRBJ1-4 TRBV4-3 few CASSKTATITNEKLFF TGCGCCAGCAGCAAAACAGCAACGATAACTAATGAAAAACTGTTTTTT
. TRBJ1-1 TRBV7-2 once CASSLSQNTEAFF TGTGCCAGCAGCTTATCACAGAACACTGAAGCTTTCTTT
. TRBJ1-1 TRBV9 . CASSPQLGGTEAFF TGTGCCAGCAGCCCCCAGCTGGGGGGCACTGAAGCTTTCTTT
TRBD1 TRBJ1-5 TRBV6-6 . CASSLTGVPQHF TGTGCCAGCAGTCTCACAGGGGTCCCCCAGCATTTT
TRBD2 TRBJ2-3 TRBV28 . CASNPTSGSPSTDTQYF TGTGCCAGCAATCCGACTAGCGGGAGCCCTAGCACAGATACGCAGTATTTT
TRBD2 TRBJ2-3 TRBV6-4 once CASSDSPGGGATDTQYF TGTGCCAGCAGTGACTCCCCGGGCGGGGGGGCGACAGATACGCAGTATTTT
TRBD2 TRBJ2-3 TRBV6-5 . CASRLAGGTDTQYF TGTGCCAGTCGTCTAGCGGGAGGCACAGATACGCAGTATTTT
. TRBJ2-1 TRBV6-6 . CATRIVYEQFF TGTGCCACGAGGATAGTCTATGAGCAGTTCTTC
TRBD1 TRBJ1-1 TRBV2 . CASKRQGTAEAFF TGTGCCAGCAAGAGACAGGGGACTGCTGAAGCTTTCTTT
. TRBJ1-1 TRBV5-6 once CASSLFSSGGAEAFF TGTGCCAGCAGCTTGTTTAGTTCCGGGGGAGCTGAAGCTTTCTTT
TRBD1 TRBJ1-1 TRBV13 . CASSLSPTGGWTEAFF TGTGCCAGCAGCTTATCCCCGACAGGGGGCTGGACTGAAGCTTTCTTT